The 11 T cell receptor beta chains given below trace back to one sample, sequenced in a study of cytomegalovirus exposure and HLA in healthy donors. This PCR relied on a set of 60 Vbeta primers and 13 Jbeta primers. Here immunoSEQ multiplex PCR was the method, and the copy in TCRdb shows in-frame clones only, minus some. Counted here are 130,000 to 150,000 clones, around 80% occurring once; the ten biggest clones make up roughly 4%. Material for sequencing was PBMCs. The receptors were sampled from a woman in her forties in good health and CMV-seropositive.

V is TRBV25-1 and J is TRBJ1-5; weak D call: TRBD1 (6 bases). This CDR3 comprises 13 residues. The ends were cut back, 8 bases at V and 5 bases at J, with 13 bases in the middle. Per the germline V gene, CDR1 is MGHDK and CDR2 is SYGVNS. The CDR3 is CASSYRDHQPQHF. The CDR3 DNA sequence: TGTGCCAGCTCATACAGGGACCATCAGCCCCAGCATTTT.

The V and J genes are TRBV9 and TRBJ1-6; no clear D. The CDR3 runs 14 residues. Germline lookup yields CDR1 SGDLS and CDR2 YYNGEE. Trimming cost V 6 bases and J 8 bases, with 15 bases left between them. The CDR3 protein is CASTLAVSDSPLHF. In DNA form, the CDR3 reads TGTGCCAGCACCTTGGCGGTCTCGGATTCACCCCTCCACTTT.

The chain is built from TRBV28 and TRBJ1-3; the match to TRBD1 covers 9 bases. Per the germline V gene, CDR1 is MDHEN and CDR2 is SYDVKM. J lost 3 bases, V lost 2 bases, and 5 bases had no gene match. The CDR3 has 16 residues. CDR3 residues: CASSLLLTGGGNTIYF. CDR3 nucleotide sequence: TGTGCCAGCAGTTTACTACTGACAGGGGGTGGAAACACCATATATTTT.

This clone was detected a few times. The chain employs TRBV5-4 and TRBJ2-2, with D unresolved. The CDR3 consists of 11 residues. Germline lookup yields CDR1 SGHNT and CDR2 YYREEE (reference sequence). Trimming pared 5 bases from V and 6 bases from J, leaving 5 bases between. Here the CDR3 DNA reads TGTGCCAGCAGTTCGGCCGGGGAGCTGTTTTTT. It encodes CASSSAGELFF.

This chain links TRBV5-4 with TRBJ1-2; D is perhaps TRBD1 (5 bases). The germline CDR1 and CDR2 sequences are SGHNT and YYREEE (reference sequence). This CDR3 comprises 14 residues. Trimming pared 0 bases from V and 3 bases from J, leaving 9 bases between. In nucleotides, the CDR3 is TGTGCCAGCAGCTTGGGGGGGGGTGACTATGGCTACACCTTC. Encoded protein: CASSLGGGDYGYTF.

This chain connects TRBV28 to TRBJ1-2, with D perhaps TRBD1 (6 bases). The CDR3 consists of 16 residues. Trimming pared 3 bases from V and 7 bases from J, leaving 21 bases between. The germline V gene has CDR1 MDHEN and CDR2 SYDVKM. CDR3 in DNA: TGTGCCAGCAGTTTGTCCTCCAGGGCTTTAGGGGGTGGCTACACCTTC. Protein product: CASSLSSRALGGGYTF.

To note about this clone: Other DNA sequences of this sample code for an identical CDR3. V gene TRBV9 combines with J gene TRBJ2-7; D uncertain. This CDR3 has 14 residues. Deletions cut 0 bases from V and 2 bases from J, with 9 bases between. CDR1 and CDR2 (germline): SGDLS, YYNGEE. CDR3 bases: TGTGCCAGCAGCGTAGGCACAGAGCCCTACGAGCAGTACTTC. Its protein is CASSVGTEPYEQYF.

This rearrangement joins TRBV7-8 to TRBJ1-5; D not resolved. Trimming stripped 2 bases from V and 0 bases from J, with 5 bases between. The CDR3 has 14 amino acids. Germline CDR1 SGHVS, CDR2 FQNEAQ. The CDR3 loop is CASSLLDSNQPQHF. Written as DNA, the CDR3 is TGTGCCAGCAGCTTACTAGATAGCAATCAGCCCCAGCATTTT.

The gene calls are TRBV4-3 and TRBJ2-4; maybe TRBD1 (5 bases). Per germline, CDR1 LGHNA and CDR2 YSLEER. The CDR3 is 17 residues long. V was shortened by 1 base and J by 0 bases, with 13 bases between the two germline ends. The CDR3 DNA sequence: TGCGCCAGCAGCCAAGGGGGCAGGAGTTTAGCCAAAAACATTCAGTACTTC. Translation: CASSQGGRSLAKNIQYF.

This chain connects TRBV7-8 to TRBJ1-1; the D gene is possibly TRBD1 (6 bases). The germline CDR1 and CDR2 sequences are SGHVS and FQNEAQ. The CDR3 extends over 16 amino acids. The V and J ends lost 0 bases and 4 bases respectively, with 15 bases between them. The CDR3 region is CASSLALNRVGTEAFF. CDR3 DNA: TGTGCCAGCAGCTTAGCGCTGAACAGGGTGGGCACTGAAGCTTTCTTT.

This clone was observed a single time. The CDR3 is CASSVVAGGYGYTF. DNA of the CDR3: TGTGCCAGCAGCGTAGTGGCAGGGGGCTATGGCTACACCTTC. V usage is TRBV9 and J usage is TRBJ1-2, with 7 nucleotides matching TRBD1. Germline CDR1 is SGDLS and CDR2 is YYNGEE. V lost 0 bases, J lost 4 bases, and 3 bases stayed unmatched. The length of the CDR3 is 14 residues.